This T cell receptor beta chain was profiled in a study of OX40 agonist ivuxolimab in advanced cancers. Some clones are missing from TCRdb's copy, which holds only in-frame ones; the method was immunoSEQ multiplex PCR. The sample has 30,000 to 40,000 clones, 74% seen once; the top ten hold roughly 19%. Note on this clone: Its antigen is not identified.

Study outcomes and limitations: The CD4+ and CD8+ T cells in the blood had expanded clonally by week 6 at 0.1 to 3.0 mg/kg.

In germline, CDR1 is SGHTS, CDR2 YDEGEE. The CDR3 is made up of 18 amino acids. The V and J ends lost 3 bases and 0 bases respectively, with 16 bases between them. The sample was CD4+ or CD8+ T cells sorted from blood, taken in a trial of the OX40 agonist ivuxolimab. V gene TRBV5-8 combines with J gene TRBJ1-6, with D possibly matching TRBD1 (5 bases). This TCR was sampled from an adult with an advanced solid tumor such as melanoma, head and neck, liver or kidney cancer. CDR3 sequence (DNA): TGTGCCAGCAGCTCGGGACTTACTCAGAGCTCCTATAATTCACCCCTCCACTTT. Translating it yields CASSSGLTQSSYNSPLHF. Using reference TRBV5-8 and TRBJ1-6 for the parts outside the CDR3, the full variable domain is EAGVTQSPTHLIKTRGQQATLRCSPISGHTSVYWYQQALGLGLQFLLWYDEGEERNRGNFPPRFSGRQFPNYSSELNVNALELEDSALYLCASSSGLTQSSYNSPLHFGNGTRLTVT.